Listed below are T cell receptor beta chains from one sample, sequenced in a study of molecular identifiers for immune sequencing clone quantification. MiXCR, run by TCRdb on the PCR reads, gives a single entry per CDR3 protein. This sample carries under 650,000 distinct CDR3 sequences, 15% to 20% of them seen once, and the ten largest clones take roughly 0.85%. The specimen sequenced was naive CD8+ T cells from blood, with Jurkat cell RNA spiked in. These receptors were collected from a human donor in good health. Some libraries in this study had Jurkat cell RNA spiked in. Both conserved end residues are part of each CDR3. Each record gives: CDR3 DNA, CDR3 protein, D gene, clone size, V gene, J gene. A D gene is named only where the DNA matches it firmly. Expanded clones are given a class, and other clones once, few, many or no size at all.

TGTGCCAGCAGCTTGGCCACCGGGGAAGCAGATACGCAGTATTTT,CASSLATGEADTQYF,-,-,TRBV5-6,TRBJ2-3
TGTGCCAGCAGTTATCCCCCCATGATCTCCCCGGGACTCAATCAGCCCCAGCATTTT,CASSYPPMISPGLNQPQHF,-,many,TRBV6-2/TRBV6-3,TRBJ1-5
TGTGCCAGCAGTATCACAGGGAGTGATAATTCACCCCTCCACTTT,CASSITGSDNSPLHF,-,many,TRBV28,TRBJ1-6
TGTGCCACCAGTGACCCGGACAGCGGGGAGCAGTACTTC,CATSDPDSGEQYF,-,few,TRBV24-1,TRBJ2-7
TGCGCCAGCAGGCTAGCGGGAACTCACGACGAGCAGTACTTC,CASRLAGTHDEQYF,TRBD2,many,TRBV5-1,TRBJ2-7
TGTGCCAGCAGCCCTGTGTGGGAGTTGAACTACGAGCAGTACTTC,CASSPVWELNYEQYF,-,-,TRBV7-9,TRBJ2-7
TGTGCCAGTAGTATTTGGGGACGGGCGGCCGGGGAGCTGTTTTTT,CASSIWGRAAGELFF,-,many,TRBV19,TRBJ2-2
TGTGCCAGCAGTCCCAGATTTGCGCAGTATTTT,CASSPRFAQYF,-,many,TRBV12-3/TRBV12-4,TRBJ2-3
TGTGCCAGCACCCATGCACTGGAGGGATACAAGCAGTACTTC,CASTHALEGYKQYF,-,-,TRBV7-9,TRBJ2-7
TGTGCCACCAGTGCTTTGCCGGGAACCACAGATACGCAGTATTTT,CATSALPGTTDTQYF,-,many,TRBV24-1,TRBJ2-3
TGCGCCAGCAGCTGGGACAGGACCTACGAGCAGTACTTC,CASSWDRTYEQYF,TRBD1,many,TRBV5-6,TRBJ2-7
TGTGCCAGCAGCGTTAGGGGGGTACTCTCTGGGGCCAACGTCCTGACTTTC,CASSVRGVLSGANVLTF,-,many,TRBV27,TRBJ2-6
TGCGCCAGCAGCCAAGTAACAGGGGTAGGGGATCAGCCCCAGCATTTT,CASSQVTGVGDQPQHF,TRBD1,many,TRBV4-1,TRBJ1-5
TGTGCCAGCAGCTCACGGGGGACTGATGTGAAAGATACGCAGTATTTT,CASSSRGTDVKDTQYF,-,many,TRBV5-4,TRBJ2-3
TGTGCCAGCAGTTTCGTGACAGGTACAAGCTATGGCTACACCTTC,CASSFVTGTSYGYTF,-,many,TRBV27,TRBJ1-2
TGCGCCAGCAGCCCCAACCCTAGCGACCAAGAGACCCAGTACTTC,CASSPNPSDQETQYF,-,many,TRBV4-1,TRBJ2-5
TGTACCAGCAGTATAACTACGGCTACCCTCTCCTACGAGCAGTACTTC,CTSSITTATLSYEQYF,-,-,TRBV27,TRBJ2-7
TGTGCCAGTAGTATCGGGACCCTAGAAGCTTTCTTT,CASSIGTLEAFF,-,-,TRBV19,TRBJ1-1
TGCAGTGCTCAAGCTCGGACAGGGGCCTACGAGCAGTACTTC,CSAQARTGAYEQYF,TRBD1,many,TRBV20-1,TRBJ2-7
TGTGCCAGTAGTATCAAAGGGCTCCCCGGGGAGCTGTTTTTT,CASSIKGLPGELFF,-,-,TRBV19,TRBJ2-2
TGTGCCAGCGGGGGGGCCGCTGAGCAGTTCTTC,CASGGAAEQFF,-,many,TRBV16,TRBJ2-1
TGTGCCTGGGCCCTGGTAGGGGCCGGGGACACCATATATTTT,CAWALVGAGDTIYF,-,few,TRBV30,TRBJ1-3
TGTGCCAGCAGCCAAGAACAAACGAGCACCGGGGGGCTGTTTTTT,CASSQEQTSTGGLFF,-,-,TRBV3-1,TRBJ2-2
TGTGCCAGCAGCTCAGACAGAATTTTTGGGGCCAACGTCCTGACTTTC,CASSSDRIFGANVLTF,-,many,TRBV11-2,TRBJ2-6
TGTGCCAGCAGCTTAGCGCTACCTGGGCAGACCCAGTACTTC,CASSLALPGQTQYF,-,many,TRBV7-9,TRBJ2-5
TGTGCCAGCAGCTTAGTGGGTAGCGGGGCCGCAGATACGCAGTATTTT,CASSLVGSGAADTQYF,TRBD2,-,TRBV11-2,TRBJ2-3
TGCGCCAGCAGCCAGGAGGCTAGTTTTGAGACCCAGTACTTC,CASSQEASFETQYF,-,many,TRBV4-3,TRBJ2-5
TGTGCCAGCAGTTACTATACCCTACCCGATGAGCAGTTCTTC,CASSYYTLPDEQFF,-,many,TRBV6-2/TRBV6-3,TRBJ2-1
TGTGCCAGCAGCCAAGGGTCCCCAGGGTTGGGCAGCAATCAGCCCCAGCATTTT,CASSQGSPGLGSNQPQHF,-,many,TRBV3-1,TRBJ1-5
TGTGCCAGCAGCCGCCGGGACCTAGACGGCTACACCTTC,CASSRRDLDGYTF,-,-,TRBV7-9,TRBJ1-2
TGTGCCAGCAGCGAACCGGGACAGGGGAGCAACGAGCAGTACTTC,CASSEPGQGSNEQYF,TRBD1,few,TRBV7-9,TRBJ2-7
TGTGCCAGCAGGTCCGAACTAGCTCTGAACAATGAGCAGTTCTTC,CASRSELALNNEQFF,-,-,TRBV6-6,TRBJ2-1
TGCGCCAGCAGCCAACACAGGGGGCGCTTCACCGGGGAGCTGTTTTTT,CASSQHRGRFTGELFF,TRBD1,many,TRBV4-1,TRBJ2-2
TGTGCCTGCAGCCCCCCCGGGGCGAGCACAGATACGCAGTATTTT,CACSPPGASTDTQYF,-,-,TRBV27,TRBJ2-3
TGTGCCAGCAGCTTAGTCAGGGGACCCGAGCAGTACTTC,CASSLVRGPEQYF,-,many,TRBV11-2,TRBJ2-7
TGTGCCAGCGAACCGGTACCGCGGGGGTCTAATGTAAAACTGTTTTTT,CASEPVPRGSNVKLFF,-,once,TRBV2,TRBJ1-4
TGCAGCGTTACTAGCGGACCCTACGAGCAGTACTTC,CSVTSGPYEQYF,TRBD2,many,TRBV29-1,TRBJ2-7
TGCAGTGCTATAGCGGGAGAAGATACGCAGTATTTT,CSAIAGEDTQYF,TRBD2,many,TRBV20-1,TRBJ2-3
TGTGCCAGCAAAGCCCGGGGCACCGGGGAGCTGTTTTTT,CASKARGTGELFF,-,many,TRBV7-9,TRBJ2-2
TGTGCCAGCAGCCCGCTCTTTGGGGAGAACACTGAAGCTTTCTTT,CASSPLFGENTEAFF,-,many,TRBV6-6,TRBJ1-1
TGTGCCAGCAGCTGGGACCCGAGCGGGGGGGAAGCTTTCTTT,CASSWDPSGGEAFF,-,-,TRBV7-6,TRBJ1-1
TGTGCCAGCTCACCCCGGGACAGCGATTGCTACGAGCAGTACTTC,CASSPRDSDCYEQYF,TRBD1,-,TRBV18,TRBJ2-7
TGTGCCAGCAGCCGGGACGGCCGCGGGACCCAGTACTTC,CASSRDGRGTQYF,-,many,TRBV7-2,TRBJ2-5
TGTGCCAGCAGCCCAGATCCGGGACAGGGTAATTCACCCCTCCACTTT,CASSPDPGQGNSPLHF,TRBD1,-,TRBV9,TRBJ1-6
TGCAGTGCTAGAGACCTAGCGGAACCGCACTACGAGCAGTACTTC,CSARDLAEPHYEQYF,TRBD2,many,TRBV20-1,TRBJ2-7
TGTGCCAGCAGCGTGGACTTTAAACCCCCCCCCGGGGAGCTGTTTTTT,CASSVDFKPPPGELFF,-,many,TRBV9,TRBJ2-2
TGTGCCTGGAGTGGGCGGGACAGGGTTTGGGTGAACACTGAAGCTTTCTTT,CAWSGRDRVWVNTEAFF,TRBD1,few,TRBV30,TRBJ1-1
TGTGCCAGCAGTCCGAGTCTATATAGCAATCAGCCCCAGCATTTT,CASSPSLYSNQPQHF,-,many,TRBV6-2/TRBV6-3,TRBJ1-5
TGTGCCAGCAGCACCCAGCGGGGCCCCTCCTACAATGAGCAGTTCTTC,CASSTQRGPSYNEQFF,TRBD2,few,TRBV3-1,TRBJ2-1
TGTGCCAGCAGCTTAGGAGGGTTCGACTACGAGCAGTACTTC,CASSLGGFDYEQYF,-,many,TRBV7-2,TRBJ2-7
TGTGCCAGCAGCCCGACTAGCGGGGCCATCTACGAGCAGTACTTC,CASSPTSGAIYEQYF,TRBD2,many,TRBV28,TRBJ2-7
TGTGCCAGCAGTTCGGAACAACTTGTCACTAGCACAGATACGCAGTATTTT,CASSSEQLVTSTDTQYF,-,many,TRBV12-3/TRBV12-4,TRBJ2-3